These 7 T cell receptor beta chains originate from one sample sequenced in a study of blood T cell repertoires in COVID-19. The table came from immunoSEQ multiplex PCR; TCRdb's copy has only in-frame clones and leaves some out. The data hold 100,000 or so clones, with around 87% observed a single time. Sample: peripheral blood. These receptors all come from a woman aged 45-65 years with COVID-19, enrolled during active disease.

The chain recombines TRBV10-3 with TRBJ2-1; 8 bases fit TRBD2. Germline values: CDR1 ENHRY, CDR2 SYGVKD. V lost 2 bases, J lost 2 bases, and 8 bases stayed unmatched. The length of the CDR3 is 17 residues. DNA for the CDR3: TGTGCCATCAGTGAGGGTCCGGGGGGGGGAGCCTACAATGAGCAGTTCTTC. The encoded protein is CAISEGPGGGAYNEQFF.

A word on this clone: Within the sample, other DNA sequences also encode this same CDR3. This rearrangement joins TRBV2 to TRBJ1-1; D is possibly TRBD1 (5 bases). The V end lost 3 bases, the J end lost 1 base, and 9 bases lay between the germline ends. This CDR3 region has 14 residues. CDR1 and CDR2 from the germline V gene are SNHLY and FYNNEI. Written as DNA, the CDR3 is TGTGCCAGCAGTGACAGGGTCGGGAACACTGAAGCTTTCTTT. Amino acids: CASSDRVGNTEAFF. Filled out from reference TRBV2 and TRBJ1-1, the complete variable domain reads EPEVTQTPSHQVTQMGQEVILRCVPISNHLYFYWYRQILGQKVEFLVSFYNNEISEKSEIFDDQFSVERPDGSNFTLKIRSTKLEDSAMYFCASSDRVGNTEAFFGQGTRLTVV.

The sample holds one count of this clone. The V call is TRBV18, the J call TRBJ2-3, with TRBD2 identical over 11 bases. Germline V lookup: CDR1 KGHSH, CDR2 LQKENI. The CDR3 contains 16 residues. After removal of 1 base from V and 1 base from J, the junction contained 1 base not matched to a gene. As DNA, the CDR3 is TGTGCCAGCTCACCACGACTAGCGGGGCGCACAGATACGCAGTATTTT. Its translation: CASSPRLAGRTDTQYF.

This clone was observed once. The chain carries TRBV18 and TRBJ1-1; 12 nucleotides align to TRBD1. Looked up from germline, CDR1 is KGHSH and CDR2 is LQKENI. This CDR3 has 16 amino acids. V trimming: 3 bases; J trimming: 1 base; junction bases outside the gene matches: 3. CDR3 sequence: CASSPGTGGGNTEAFF. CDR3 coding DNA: TGTGCCAGCTCACCCGGGACAGGGGGCGGGAACACTGAAGCTTTCTTT.

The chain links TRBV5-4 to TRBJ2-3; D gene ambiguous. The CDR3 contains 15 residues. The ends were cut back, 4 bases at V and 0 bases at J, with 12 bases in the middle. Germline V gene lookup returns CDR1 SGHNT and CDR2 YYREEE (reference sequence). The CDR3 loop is CASSPDSKSTDTQYF. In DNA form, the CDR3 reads TGTGCCAGCAGCCCTGACTCGAAAAGCACAGATACGCAGTATTTT.

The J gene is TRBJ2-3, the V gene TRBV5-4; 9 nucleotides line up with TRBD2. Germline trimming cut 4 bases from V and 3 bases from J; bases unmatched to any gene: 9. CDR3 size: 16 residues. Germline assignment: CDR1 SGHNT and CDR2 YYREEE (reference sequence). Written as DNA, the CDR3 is TGTGCCAGCAGCGGCGTCGGGCGGGGGGGGACAGATACGCAGTATTTT. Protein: CASSGVGRGGTDTQYF.

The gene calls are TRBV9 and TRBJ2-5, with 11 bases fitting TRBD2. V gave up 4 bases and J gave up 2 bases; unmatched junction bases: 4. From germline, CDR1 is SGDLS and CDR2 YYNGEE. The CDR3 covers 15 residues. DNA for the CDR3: TGTGCCAGCAGCCCTAGCGGGGGGCCTCAAGAGACCCAGTACTTC. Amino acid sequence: CASSPSGGPQETQYF.